The present T cell receptor (beta chain) was sequenced within a study of blood T cell repertoires in COVID-19. The CDR3 consists of 15 residues. CDR1 is MDHEN, CDR2 SYDVKM, per germline. Trimming took 1 base from V and 6 from J, leaving 13 bases between them. Original analysis: Nucleated cell counts were estimated from reference gene primer amplification. Assay: immunoSEQ multiplex PCR; the TCRdb copy retains only in-frame clones and omits some. V and J calls and clone size are as listed in that table; D and trimming were resolved from the DNA. This sample has about 220,000 clones, with around 84% found just once.

This receptor was identified in a man aged 25 to 40 with active or convalescent COVID-19. This chain joins TRBV28 and TRBJ1-5, with D possibly matching TRBD1 (6 bases). Sequences were obtained from peripheral blood. The CDR3 nucleotides read TGTGCCAGCAGTTTATCGGGGGGCGGAGGTCAGCCCCAGCATTTT. Translating gives CASSLSGGGGQPQHF.